This TCR beta chain emerged from a study of Graves' ophthalmopathy and Graves' hyperthyroidism. Overall study: Peripheral blood collection took place at initial diagnosis, before any treatment. Points from the study as a whole: Ophthalmopathy and stable hyperthyroidism were discriminated by a 13-signature model, with about 90% sensitivity and 70% to 84% specificity. Blood was where most expanded thyroid clonotypes above 0.001 frequency also turned up.

The authors amplified TCR beta CDR3 regions, and they did so from RNA transcripts for repertoire sequencing. In the first round, RT-PCR was carried out with HTBI primers, and a multiplex PCR formed the second round. MiXCR, run by TCRdb on the multiplex PCR reads, gives a single entry per CDR3 protein. This sample has hundreds of thousands of distinct CDR3 sequences, with more than 40% found just once. The germline V gene encodes CDR1 SGHRS and CDR2 YFSETQ. Trimming removed 1 base from V and 6 bases from J, with 16 bases in between. This CDR3 has 15 residues. Exclusion applied to patients with other autoimmune diseases, uncontrolled infections, pregnancy or lactation. This clonotype was observed many times. Its antigen is currently unknown.

The chain links TRBV5-1 to TRBJ1-2; TRBD1 might be the D (5 bases). The sample comprised peripheral blood. The source of this sequence is an adult man with Graves' ophthalmopathy. The CDR3 DNA follows: TGCGCCAGCAGCTTGAGAGGTTGGACAAACAATGGCTACACCTTC. As protein: CASSLRGWTNNGYTF.